The clone carrying this T cell receptor (beta chain) was seen many times. What it binds is not known. From the reads, TCRdb called clonotypes with MiXCR, one entry per CDR3 protein. Seen here are some 350,000 distinct CDR3 sequences, over 15% observed once, and the top ten hold about 10%. The data stem from a study of T cell repertoires in cytomegalovirus infection. Across the whole study: Indications of both CMV infection and matching HLA type were provided by public TCR beta signatures.

The study, taken as a whole, reports: There were carriers of CMV plus the relevant HLA, and cumulative public TCR beta family frequency identified them. CMV-specific HLA-C-restricted TCR beta clonotypes dominated the ex vivo response.

CDR1 and CDR2 (germline): SGHTA, FQGNSA. V gave up 5 bases and J gave up 2 bases; unmatched junction bases: 8. The CDR3 has 15 residues. J is TRBJ2-5 and V is TRBV7-2; 7 bases are shared with TRBD1. Material for sequencing was PBMCs. This clonotype was obtained from a human donor in good health (CMV status not recorded). Some clones in this sample may be carry-over from other donors' samples. The CDR3 coding sequence is TGTGCCAGCAGCCGCCACAGGGACAGACAAGAGACCCAGTACTTC. It codes for CASSRHRDRQETQYF.